Shown below are 21 T cell receptor beta chains from a single sample sequenced in a study of cytomegalovirus exposure and HLA in healthy donors. Use of 60 Vbeta and 13 Jbeta primers characterized the PCR. Only in-frame clones appear in the TCRdb table, and some are missing; sequencing was by immunoSEQ multiplex PCR. Of 65,000 or so clones detected, around 77% appear once; the ten largest clones hold about 3.3%. Sequencing was done on a sample of PBMCs. The source is a woman aged 40 to 50 in good health and CMV-seropositive.

The chain carries TRBV6-1 and TRBJ1-2; D perhaps matches TRBD1 (6 bases). The CDR3 spans 15 residues. V gave up 5 bases and J gave up 4 bases, with 17 bases separating them. Germline lookup yields CDR1 MNHNS and CDR2 SASEGT. The CDR3 bases are TGTGCCAGCAGTCCCCCGAACAGGGCAGGCTATGGCTACACCTTC. This gives the protein CASSPPNRAGYGYTF.

The V and J genes are TRBV29-1 and TRBJ1-2, with unresolved D. Looked up from germline, CDR1 is SQVTM and CDR2 is ANQGSEA. This CDR3 spans 12 amino acids. The V end lost 5 bases, the J end lost 4 bases, and 11 bases lay between the germline ends. CDR3 coding DNA: TGCAGCGTTTCTCAGGTCGGCTATGGCTACACCTTC. Its translation is CSVSQVGYGYTF.

This chain links TRBV19 with TRBJ1-1, with a possible D match to TRBD1 (5 bases). Per germline, CDR1 LNHDA and CDR2 SQIVND (reference sequence). The CDR3 extends over 14 amino acids. V shed 3 bases and J shed 1 base, with 9 bases lying between them. The CDR3 region has the DNA TGTGCCAGTAGTATTCCCAGGGAGAACACTGAAGCTTTCTTT. Translating gives CASSIPRENTEAFF. Full variable domain (rest looked up from reference TRBV19 and TRBJ1-1): DGGITQSPKYLFRKEGQNVTLSCEQNLNHDAMYWYRQDPGQGLRLIYYSQIVNDFQKGDIAEGYSVSREKKESFPLTVTSAQKNPTAFYLCASSIPRENTEAFFGQGTRLTVV.

The chain couples TRBV7-2 to TRBJ2-6; D unclear. Trimming pared 6 bases from V and 0 bases from J, leaving 6 bases between. The CDR3 runs 14 residues. CDR1 and CDR2 from the germline V gene are SGHTA and FQGNSA. The DNA for the CDR3 is TGTGCCAGCAGGCGAAACTCTGGGGCCAACGTCCTGACTTTC. Translated, it gives CASRRNSGANVLTF.

The chain recombines TRBV12-5 with TRBJ2-3; D is undetermined. The CDR3 is made up of 13 amino acids. Trimming stripped 2 bases from V and 0 bases from J, with 3 bases between. The V gene's germline CDR1 is LGHNT and CDR2 FRNRAP. This CDR3 is CASGLSSTDTQYF. The CDR3 DNA reads as TGTGCTAGTGGTTTGTCGAGCACAGATACGCAGTATTTT.

This clone showed up just a few times. The V gene is TRBV7-3, the J gene TRBJ2-7; TRBD2 agrees at 8 bases. Germline values: CDR1 SGHTA, CDR2 FQGTGA. The CDR3 has 15 amino acids. V dropped 5 bases and J dropped 5; count of bases not matched to a gene: 11. Here the CDR3 reads CASSPFGGDTHEQYF. The CDR3 DNA reads TGTGCCAGCAGCCCCTTCGGGGGGGACACTCACGAGCAGTACTTC.

This chain uses TRBV10-3 with TRBJ1-3; D uncertain. Germline V gene sequence: CDR1 ENHRY, CDR2 SYGVKD. The ends were cut back, 2 bases at V and 1 base at J, with 9 bases in the middle. The CDR3 spans 15 residues. The DNA for the CDR3 is TGTGCCATCAGTGAGATGTCGCTATCTGGAAACACCATATATTTT. It translates to CAISEMSLSGNTIYF.

The gene calls are TRBV29-1 and TRBJ1-4; 8 bases line up with TRBD1. The CDR3 has 13 amino acids. Germline values: CDR1 SQVTM, CDR2 ANQGSEA. Losses at the gene ends were 6 bases for V and 3 bases for J; bases not matched to a gene: 3. In DNA, the CDR3 is TGCAGCGTACAGGGGGGGTCTAATGAAAAACTGTTTTTT. Translating gives CSVQGGSNEKLFF.

This rearrangement joins TRBV27 to TRBJ1-5; D call uncertain. V gave up 3 bases and J gave up 1 base, with 10 bases separating them. The CDR3 is 15 residues long. Germline V gene lookup returns CDR1 MNHEY and CDR2 SMNVEV (reference sequence). CDR3 residues: CASSLDGLSNQPQHF. As DNA, the CDR3 is TGTGCCAGCAGTTTGGACGGACTGAGCAATCAGCCCCAGCATTTT.

This clone occurred once. CDR3 region: CASSSPGLAGLYNEQFF. For the CDR3, the DNA is TGTGCCAGCAGCTCTCCGGGACTAGCGGGGTTATACAATGAGCAGTTCTTC. This chain uses TRBV7-6 with TRBJ2-1; 13 bases are shared with TRBD2. The V gene end was trimmed by 4 bases and the J gene end by 4 bases; junction bases not matched to a gene: 7. This CDR3 has 17 amino acids. In germline, CDR1 is SGHVS, CDR2 FNYEAQ. The entire variable domain, with the rest obtained from reference TRBV7-6 and TRBJ2-1, is as follows: GAGVSQSPRYKVTKRGQDVALRCDPISGHVSLYWYRQALGQGPEFLTYFNYEAQQDKSGLPNDRFSAERPEGSISTLTIQRTEQRDSAMYRCASSSPGLAGLYNEQFFGPGTRLTVL.

Only a few counts were recorded for this clone. The rearrangement joins TRBV9 to TRBJ1-1; 10 bases are shared with TRBD1. Trimming took 3 bases from V and 0 from J; bases not matched to a gene: 8. Germline V gene sequence: CDR1 SGDLS, CDR2 YYNGEE. This CDR3 contains 17 residues. The DNA for the CDR3 is TGTGCCAGCAGCGAGGGGGGACAGGGGCGATTGAACACTGAAGCTTTCTTT. Protein sequence: CASSEGGQGRLNTEAFF.

The chain recombines TRBV4-3 with TRBJ2-5, with 14 bases aligning to TRBD2. V lost 0 bases, J lost 5 bases, and 14 bases stayed unmatched. Looked up from germline, CDR1 is LGHNA and CDR2 is YSLEER. The CDR3 is made up of 20 amino acids. CDR3 region: CASSQDPGLAGGTLRETQYF. CDR3 sequence (DNA): TGCGCCAGCAGCCAAGACCCCGGACTAGCGGGGGGTACACTGAGGGAGACCCAGTACTTC.

This chain links TRBV6-5 with TRBJ2-2; D ambiguous. Trimming took off 0 bases at V and 4 bases at J, with 9 bases between the two ends. The CDR3 spans 15 residues. Germline V gene sequence: CDR1 MNHEY, CDR2 SVGAGI. CDR3 in amino acids: CASSYSPWATGELFF. DNA for the CDR3: TGTGCCAGCAGTTACTCCCCTTGGGCCACCGGGGAGCTGTTTTTT.

V gene TRBV6-5 combines with J gene TRBJ1-2; 8 bases map to TRBD1. The CDR3 extends over 14 amino acids. Germline V gene data show CDR1 as MNHEY and CDR2 as SVGAGI. With 0 bases clipped from V and 4 bases from J, the junction kept 1 base outside the gene matches. CDR3 bases: TGTGCCAGCAGTTACTCGCAGGGGGCCTATGGCTACACCTTC. This encodes CASSYSQGAYGYTF.

CDR3 DNA sequence: TGTGCCAGCAGCTTGGTCGGGGGGATTATGAATGAGCAGTTCTTC. Its protein product is CASSLVGGIMNEQFF. The chain uses TRBV5-4 and TRBJ2-1, with 7 nucleotides matching TRBD2. V gave up 0 bases and J gave up 7 bases; unmatched junction bases: 7. Germline V gene lookup returns CDR1 SGHNT and CDR2 YYREEE (reference sequence). The length of the CDR3 is 15 residues.

The chain carries TRBV7-2 and TRBJ1-2; 8 nucleotides align to TRBD1. CDR1 and CDR2 (germline): SGHTA, FQGNSA. The CDR3 runs to 13 residues. J was trimmed by 7 bases and V by 3 bases; bases with no gene match: 4. The CDR3 region is CASSLSGGGGYTF. The DNA of the CDR3 is TGTGCCAGCAGCTTGTCAGGGGGCGGTGGCTACACCTTC. Looking up the rest from reference TRBV7-2 and TRBJ1-2 gives the full variable domain: GAGVSQSPSNKVTEKGKDVELRCDPISGHTALYWYRQSLGQGLEFLIYFQGNSAPDKSGLPSDRFSAERTGGSVSTLTIQRTQQEDSAVYLCASSLSGGGGYTFGSGTRLTVV.

The chain recombines TRBV10-2 with TRBJ1-1; 9 bases match TRBD1. CDR1 and CDR2 (germline): WSHSY, SAAADI. The CDR3 runs 15 residues. V gave up 9 bases and J gave up 2 bases; unmatched junction bases: 10. The CDR3 loop is CASRTQGAGNTEAFF. For the CDR3, the DNA is TGCGCCAGTAGAACACAGGGGGCTGGAAACACTGAAGCTTTCTTT.

This chain uses TRBV18 with TRBJ2-3, with TRBD2 matching over 7 bases. Losses at the gene ends were 0 bases for V and 2 bases for J; bases not matched to a gene: 5. The V gene's germline CDR1 is KGHSH and CDR2 LQKENI. The CDR3 runs to 16 residues. The CDR3 DNA reads as TGTGCCAGCTCACCACCGGAAAGCGGGGCCACAGATACGCAGTATTTT. Translating it yields CASSPPESGATDTQYF.

The V call is TRBV14, the J call TRBJ2-1; a weak D match, TRBD2 (5 bases). The CDR3 length is 14 residues. CDR1 SGHDN and CDR2 FVKESK come from the germline V gene. The ends were cut back, 4 bases at V and 6 bases at J, with 13 bases in the middle. This CDR3 reads CASSLINRGNEQFF. The CDR3 DNA is TGTGCCAGCAGCCTCATCAATCGGGGCAATGAGCAGTTCTTC.

J is TRBJ1-5 and V is TRBV4-1, with D perhaps TRBD1 (5 bases). The CDR3 totals 16 residues. The germline gives CDR1 MGHRA, CDR2 YSYEKL. V was clipped by 1 base and J by 6 bases, with 16 bases between them. The CDR3 nucleotides read TGCGCCAGCAGCCAAGGATCGGGGTCCGGGGGTCAGCCCCAGCATTTT. This gives the protein CASSQGSGSGGQPQHF.

This clone was seen once. The chain joins TRBV9 to TRBJ2-2; D gene unclear. The CDR3 has 15 residues. Trimming removed 2 bases from V and 4 bases from J, with 12 bases in between. Germline V gene sequence: CDR1 SGDLS, CDR2 YYNGEE. Written as DNA, the CDR3 is TGTGCCAGCAGCGTTAGCATGGTCAGCACCGGGGAGCTGTTTTTT. Encoded protein: CASSVSMVSTGELFF.